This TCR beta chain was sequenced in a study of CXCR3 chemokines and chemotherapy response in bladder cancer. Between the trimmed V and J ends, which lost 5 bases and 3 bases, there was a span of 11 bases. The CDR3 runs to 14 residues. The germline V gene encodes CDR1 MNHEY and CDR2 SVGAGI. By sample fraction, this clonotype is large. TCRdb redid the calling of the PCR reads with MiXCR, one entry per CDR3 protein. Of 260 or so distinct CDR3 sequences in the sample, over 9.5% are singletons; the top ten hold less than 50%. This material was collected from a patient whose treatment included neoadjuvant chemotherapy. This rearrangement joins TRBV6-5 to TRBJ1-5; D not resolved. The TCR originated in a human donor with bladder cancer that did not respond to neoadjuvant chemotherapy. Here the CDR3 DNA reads TGTGCCAGCAGTGGAGGGTTTGACAATCAGCCCCAGCATTTT. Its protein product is CASSGGFDNQPQHF.